This entry describes one T cell receptor beta chain. This specimen belongs to a study of blood T cell repertoires in COVID-19. This CDR3 comprises 12 residues. Germline CDR1 WNHNN, CDR2 SYGVQD (reference sequence). Trimming took 8 bases from V and 6 from J, leaving 13 bases between them. Under the authors' procedure: Amplifying reference gene primers gave estimates of nucleated cell counts. Assay: immunoSEQ multiplex PCR; the TCRdb copy retains only in-frame clones and omits some. V, J and clone size derive from that table, while D and trimming were established from the DNA sequence. This sample has hundreds of thousands of clones; around 84% occur once, and the top ten carry 4.4%.

The sequence was obtained from a man aged 45 to 65 with acute or convalescent COVID-19. The gene calls are TRBV10-1 and TRBJ1-1, with D hard to call. The sample comprised peripheral blood. The CDR3 coding sequence is TGCGCCAGCTCTACCGCTCGCCCTGAAGCTTTCTTT. Amino acids: CASSTARPEAFF.